Each of the 27 T cell receptor beta chains below was sequenced from the same sample in a study of PD-1 blockade in classical Hodgkin lymphoma. The data were produced by immunoSEQ multiplex PCR, yet TCRdb's version contains in-frame clones alone and is incomplete. The sample carries roughly 140,000 clones, approximately 81% recorded once. Every patient had relapsed following autologous stem cell transplantation, and cohorts differed in brentuximab vedotin exposure. Material: peripheral blood mononuclear cells (PBMCs), obtained before the second cycle of nivolumab. All receptors derive from a human donor with classical Hodgkin lymphoma.

This chain connects TRBV5-4 to TRBJ2-1, with 7 bases identical to TRBD2. The J segment lost 1 base and the V segment lost 0 bases, leaving 1 base of the junction unmatched. This CDR3 has 15 residues. Germline loops: CDR1 SGHNT, CDR2 YYREEE (reference sequence). CDR3 in DNA: TGTGCCAGCAGCTTGGGGGGGGGATCCTACAATGAGCAGTTCTTC. This gives the protein CASSLGGGSYNEQFF.

The chain links TRBV6-5 to TRBJ2-7, with D tentatively TRBD2 (7 bases). The CDR3 has 15 residues. Germline V gives CDR1 MNHEY, CDR2 SVGAGI. The germline V and J ends were trimmed by 6 bases and 5 bases, with 20 bases remaining between them. CDR3 DNA: TGTGCCAGCAGCGACAGGTTTCGCGGGAGAAACGAGCAGTACTTC. Its translation: CASSDRFRGRNEQYF.

This clone turned up a few times. This CDR3 reads CASSKARTSGGFWDTQYF. For the CDR3, the DNA is TGTGCCAGCAGCAAAGCGAGGACTAGCGGGGGTTTTTGGGATACGCAGTATTTT. This chain connects TRBV21-1 to TRBJ2-3; TRBD2, the D gene given by the table, was not confirmed from the DNA. TRBV21-1 is classified as a pseudogene. The CDR3 is made up of 18 amino acids.

The chain recombines TRBV5-1 with TRBJ2-3; maybe TRBD1 (5 bases). The germline V and J ends were trimmed by 10 bases and 0 bases, with 15 bases remaining between them. The CDR3 totals 14 residues. The germline CDR1 and CDR2 sequences are SGHRS and YFSETQ. The CDR3 nucleotides read TGCGCCTCCAGGGCAGCGATTAGCACAGATACGCAGTATTTT. It encodes CASRAAISTDTQYF.

V usage is TRBV10-1 and J usage is TRBJ2-5; D remains ambiguous. CDR1 is WNHNN, CDR2 SYGVQD, per germline (reference sequence). The V end was cut by 0 bases, the J end by 5 bases, with 7 bases between. There are 13 residues in the CDR3. The CDR3 sequence: CASSESMVETQYF. CDR3 DNA: TGCGCCAGCAGTGAGTCGATGGTGGAGACCCAGTACTTC.

The CDR3 nucleotides read TGCGCCAGCAGCCAAGATAAGGGACTCCCACCAGATACGCAGTATTTT. This sequence encodes CASSQDKGLPPDTQYF. The V call is TRBV4-1, the J call TRBJ2-3; tentatively, D is TRBD2 (6 bases). The V end lost 0 bases, the J end lost 4 bases, and 14 bases lay between the germline ends. Germline loops: CDR1 MGHRA, CDR2 YSYEKL. This CDR3 comprises 16 residues.

The chain combines TRBV12-5 with TRBJ2-2; D possibly matches TRBD1 or TRBD2 (5 bases each). The CDR3 loop spans 13 amino acids. Trimming stripped 6 bases from V and 6 bases from J, with 11 bases between. CDR1 is LGHNT and CDR2 is FRNRAP in the germline V gene. The CDR3 here is CASGRGRPGELFF. In nucleotides, the CDR3 is TGTGCTAGTGGCCGGGGCCGACCCGGGGAGCTGTTTTTT.

The V call is TRBV7-9, the J call TRBJ2-5, with 10 bases identical to TRBD2. CDR3 size: 15 residues. CDR1 SEHNR and CDR2 FQNEAQ come from the germline V gene (reference sequence). With 3 bases clipped from V and 2 bases from J, the junction kept 3 bases outside the gene matches. The CDR3 coding sequence is TGTGCCAGCAGCTTTCTAGCGGGAGAGCAAGAGACCCAGTACTTC. Protein sequence: CASSFLAGEQETQYF.

The CDR3 protein is CASSRVGVRGVYGYTF. The CDR3 DNA reads as TGTGCCAGTTCGAGGGTGGGAGTTAGGGGCGTCTATGGCTACACCTTC. This chain uses TRBV19 with TRBJ1-2, with D maybe TRBD1 (5 bases). There are 16 residues in the CDR3. Germline V lookup: CDR1 LNHDA, CDR2 SQIVND (reference sequence). V dropped 8 bases and J dropped 4 bases, with 23 bases sitting between them.

The chain recombines TRBV28 with TRBJ2-7; a weak D match, TRBD1 (5 bases). V shed 3 bases and J shed 3 bases, with 12 bases lying between them. The germline V gene encodes CDR1 MDHEN and CDR2 SYDVKM. The CDR3 totals 14 residues. CDR3 coding DNA: TGTGCCAGCAGTTTTCAGGGAACCTACTACGAGCAGTACTTC. Its protein product is CASSFQGTYYEQYF.

Here the CDR3 reads CASRLDSNQPQHF. Here the CDR3 DNA reads TGTGCCAGCAGGCTCGATAGCAATCAGCCCCAGCATTTT. This rearrangement joins TRBV5-4 to TRBJ1-5, with D hard to call. V was pared by 5 bases and J by 0 bases, with 6 bases between. The CDR3 extends over 13 amino acids. From germline, CDR1 is SGHNT and CDR2 YYREEE (reference sequence).

The rearrangement uses TRBV6-5 and TRBJ2-7; tentatively, D is TRBD1 (6 bases). The CDR3 runs to 13 residues. The V gene lost 6 bases and the J gene lost 3 bases, with 12 bases spanning the gap. Germline CDR1 is MNHEY and CDR2 is SVGAGI. The CDR3 spells CASSYGTSYEQYF. CDR3 sequence (DNA): TGTGCCAGCAGCTACGGGACAAGCTACGAGCAGTACTTC.

The V call is TRBV11-3, the J call TRBJ2-1, with a possible D match to TRBD1 (5 bases). The CDR3 has 14 amino acids. Trimming left V 1 base short and J 9 bases short, with 13 bases between. Germline-derived CDR1 and CDR2 are SGHNT and YENEEA. This CDR3 reads CASSLARHQGEQFF. CDR3 nucleotides: TGTGCCAGCAGCTTAGCCCGCCATCAGGGTGAGCAGTTCTTC.

This rearrangement joins TRBV12-5 to TRBJ1-5; TRBD1 might be the D (5 bases). CDR1 and CDR2 from the germline V gene are LGHNT and FRNRAP. This CDR3 is 15 amino acids long. V was clipped by 1 base and J by 5 bases, with 12 bases between them. The CDR3 DNA is TGTGCTAGTGGTTTGGGAGGGGCCAGGGATCAGCCCCAGCATTTT. Amino acid sequence: CASGLGGARDQPQHF.

V and J are TRBV10-3 and TRBJ1-6; no firm D call. CDR3 size: 12 residues. Trimming took off 0 bases at V and 10 bases at J, with 4 bases between the two ends. Germline V gene sequence: CDR1 ENHRY, CDR2 SYGVKD. CDR3 residues: CAISESWSPLHF. CDR3 sequence (DNA): TGTGCCATCAGTGAGTCCTGGTCACCCCTCCACTTT.

This clone was seen a handful of times. The chain carries TRBV25-1 and TRBJ2-1; D remains unclear. The germline V gene encodes CDR1 MGHDK and CDR2 SYGVNS. V lost 0 bases and J 5 bases, leaving 8 bases between the germline ends. This CDR3 has 14 amino acids. CDR3 amino acids: CASSEYPINNEQFF. As DNA, the CDR3 is TGTGCCAGCAGTGAATACCCCATTAACAATGAGCAGTTCTTC.

The chain carries TRBV5-5 and TRBJ1-2, with TRBD1 matching 7 bases. The junction had 3 bases not matched to a gene; V was cut back by 2 bases and J by 5 bases. The CDR3 has 13 amino acids. CDR1 and CDR2 from the germline V gene are SGHKS and YYEKEE (reference sequence). The CDR3 DNA is TGTGCCAGCAGCTTACAGGGGTGGTATGGCTACACCTTC. Translation gives CASSLQGWYGYTF.

J is TRBJ2-5 and V is TRBV2, with D perhaps matching TRBD2 (7 bases). Trimming cost V 4 bases and J 2 bases, with 14 bases left between them. This CDR3 comprises 15 residues. Germline CDR1 reads SNHLY; CDR2 reads FYNNEI. Written as DNA, the CDR3 is TGTGCCAGCAGTGGGGAGGGGGGACTTCAAGAGACCCAGTACTTC. Amino acids: CASSGEGGLQETQYF.

The DNA of the CDR3 is TGTGCCAGCAGTTTATTTCTAGGCGGGGAGCTGTTTTTT. Its translation is CASSLFLGGELFF. The gene calls are TRBV27 and TRBJ2-2; the D is unclear. The ends were cut back, 1 base at V and 7 bases at J, with 7 bases in the middle. Per the germline V gene, CDR1 is MNHEY and CDR2 is SMNVEV (reference sequence). This CDR3 has 13 residues.

V usage is TRBV4-1 and J usage is TRBJ2-7, with 9 bases matching TRBD1. The CDR3 totals 13 residues. Trimming at V came to 4 bases and at J to 3 bases, leaving 1 base not matched to a gene. Germline V CDR1 and CDR2: MGHRA, YSYEKL. The CDR3 sequence: CASSPDRGYEQYF. In DNA, the CDR3 is TGCGCCAGCAGCCCGGACAGGGGCTACGAGCAGTACTTC.

V and J are TRBV6-1 and TRBJ2-1, with unresolved D. CDR1 is MNHNS and CDR2 is SASEGT in the germline V gene. V shed 6 bases and J shed 2 bases, with 11 bases lying between them. CDR3 length: 14 amino acids. In nucleotides, the CDR3 is TGTGCCAGCAGACTGGACCCTGCCTACAATGAGCAGTTCTTC. Translating it yields CASRLDPAYNEQFF.

This clone was counted once. This chain joins TRBV9 and TRBJ2-1; 9 nucleotides agree with TRBD2. The germline V gene has CDR1 SGDLS and CDR2 YYNGEE. The CDR3 runs 14 residues. The V segment lost 3 bases and the J segment 10 bases; nucleotides outside the gene matches: 8. As DNA, the CDR3 is TGTGCCAGCAGCGACAGGGCCGGGACTAGCGAGCAGTTCTTC. Encoded protein: CASSDRAGTSEQFF.

This clone was recorded only once. The chain has TRBV19 and TRBJ1-4; TRBD1 matches 7 bases. Germline V gives CDR1 LNHDA, CDR2 SQIVND (reference sequence). J was trimmed by 0 bases and V by 5 bases; bases with no gene match: 12. This CDR3 is built from 18 residues. The CDR3 protein is CASSLGYGTVATNEKLFF. Written as DNA, the CDR3 is TGTGCCAGTAGTCTGGGCTACGGGACAGTAGCAACTAATGAAAAACTGTTTTTT.

This clone was detected a few times. CDR3 nucleotide sequence: TGTGCCAGTAGTATCGGAGGGTATAGCAATCAGCCCCAGCATTTT. Its protein is CASSIGGYSNQPQHF. The chain links TRBV19 to TRBJ1-5, with unresolved D. The CDR3 runs 15 residues. V was pared by 3 bases and J by 0 bases, with 9 bases between. Germline V CDR1 and CDR2: LNHDA, SQIVND (reference sequence).

This clone was observed a single time. This chain uses TRBV5-1 with TRBJ2-5; D is tentatively TRBD1 or TRBD2 (6 bases each). This CDR3 is built from 18 residues. Germline loops: CDR1 SGHRS, CDR2 YFSETQ. V lost 1 base, J lost 1 base, and 20 bases lay in between. The CDR3 DNA is TGCGCCAGCAGCTTGAACAGGGTCCTCGGGGGCCTCCAAGAGACCCAGTACTTC. Translating it yields CASSLNRVLGGLQETQYF.

The chain recombines TRBV6-5 with TRBJ2-1; 11 nucleotides align to TRBD2. Unmatched junction bases numbered 3, after V lost 2 bases and J lost 6 bases. CDR1 is MNHEY, CDR2 SVGAGI, per germline. The CDR3 is made up of 15 amino acids. The CDR3 DNA reads as TGTGCCAGCAGTTACGTAGCGGGGGGGCTCAATGAGCAGTTCTTC. Its translation is CASSYVAGGLNEQFF.

The chain carries TRBV30 and TRBJ2-5; D not certain. This CDR3 contains 14 residues. Germline V CDR1 and CDR2: GTSNPN, SVGIG (reference sequence). Trimming left V 2 bases short and J 2 bases short, with 12 bases between. The CDR3 nucleotides are TGTGCCTGGAGTCTATCGTGGGTTCAAGAGACCCAGTACTTC. It yields the protein CAWSLSWVQETQYF.